This T cell receptor beta chain is drawn from a study of T cell clonotyping in hematopoietic cell transplantation. The table came from immunoSEQ multiplex PCR; TCRdb's copy has only in-frame clones and leaves some out. The sample has about 41,000 clones, around 95% seen once. Study-level findings and limits: No sorting was done, leaving CD4 and CD8 contributions mixed. Pathologically expanded recipient clonotypes increased progressively from day 30 to day 180 as diversity fell. Few recipient clonotypes overlapped donors; over 95% were de novo at given depth. Higher Inverse Simpson Index values in graft donor and pretransplant recipient predicted broader posttransplant TCR diversity.

Trimming stripped 2 bases from V and 1 base from J, with 12 bases between. The CDR3 consists of 15 residues. Per germline, CDR1 MNHEY and CDR2 SMNVEV (reference sequence). To note about this clone: Its antigen remains unknown.

The clonotype was recovered from a man aged 25 to 40 in good health. Some clones in this sample may be carry-over from other donors' samples. The material sequenced was peripheral blood mononuclear cells. The chain recombines TRBV27 with TRBJ2-7; possibly TRBD1 or TRBD2 for D (5 bases each). As DNA, the CDR3 is TGTGCCAGCAGTTTACTCGGTGGGGGTTCCTACGAGCAGTACTTC. Amino acids: CASSLLGGGSYEQYF.